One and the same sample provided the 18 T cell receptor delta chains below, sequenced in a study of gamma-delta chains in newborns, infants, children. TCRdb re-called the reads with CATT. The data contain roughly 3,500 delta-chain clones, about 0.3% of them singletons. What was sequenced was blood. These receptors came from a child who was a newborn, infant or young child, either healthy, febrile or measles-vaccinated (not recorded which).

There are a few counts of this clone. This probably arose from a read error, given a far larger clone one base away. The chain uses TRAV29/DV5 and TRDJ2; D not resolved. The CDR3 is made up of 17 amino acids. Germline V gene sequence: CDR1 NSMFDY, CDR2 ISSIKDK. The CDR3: CAASSWLSPALAAQLFF. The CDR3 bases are TGTGCAGCAAGCTCTTGGCTTTCTCCCGCTTTGGCAGCACAACTCTTCTTT.

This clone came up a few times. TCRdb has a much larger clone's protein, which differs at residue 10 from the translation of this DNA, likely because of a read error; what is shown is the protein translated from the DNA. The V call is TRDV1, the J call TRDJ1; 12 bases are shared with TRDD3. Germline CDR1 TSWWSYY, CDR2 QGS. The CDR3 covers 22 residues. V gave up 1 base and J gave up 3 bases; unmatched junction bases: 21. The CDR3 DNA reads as TGTGCTCTTGGGGAACCCCGGCCTTCCCACGTCCACTGGGGGATACTTCCCGATAAACTCATCTTT. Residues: CALGEPRPSHVHWGILPDKLIF.

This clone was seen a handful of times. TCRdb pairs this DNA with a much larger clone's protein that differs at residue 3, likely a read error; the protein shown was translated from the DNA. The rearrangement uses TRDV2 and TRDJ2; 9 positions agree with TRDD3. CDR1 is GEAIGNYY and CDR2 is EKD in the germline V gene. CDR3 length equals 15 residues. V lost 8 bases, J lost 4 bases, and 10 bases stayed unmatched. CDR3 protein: CAYDVLGDPTAQLFF. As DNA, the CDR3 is TGTGCCTATGATGTACTGGGGGACCCGACAGCACAACTCTTCTTT.

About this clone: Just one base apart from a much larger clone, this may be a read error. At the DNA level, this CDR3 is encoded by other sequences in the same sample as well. The CDR3 coding sequence is TGCGCCTGTGACACCGTACTGGGGGATACCTACTCCTGGGACACCCGACAGATGTTTTTC. It is translated as CACDTVLGDTYSWDTRQMFF. The chain joins TRDV2 to TRDJ3; TRDD3 agrees at 12 bases. The CDR3 is 20 amino acids. Germline V gives CDR1 GEAIGNYY, CDR2 EKD.

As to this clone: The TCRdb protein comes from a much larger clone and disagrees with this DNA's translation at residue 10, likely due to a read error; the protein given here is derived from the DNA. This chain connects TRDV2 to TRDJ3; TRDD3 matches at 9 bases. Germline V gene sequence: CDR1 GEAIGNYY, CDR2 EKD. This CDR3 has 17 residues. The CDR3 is CACDILGDSRDTRQMFF. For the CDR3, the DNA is TGTGCCTGTGACATACTGGGGGACTCCCGGGACACCCGACAGATGTTTTTC.

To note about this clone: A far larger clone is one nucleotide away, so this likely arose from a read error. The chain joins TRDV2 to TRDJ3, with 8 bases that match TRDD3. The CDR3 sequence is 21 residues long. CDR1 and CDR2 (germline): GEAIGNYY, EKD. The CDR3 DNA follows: TGTGCCTGTGCATCCCTACTGGGGGCCCGAACCAGCTCCTGGGACGCCCGACAGATGTTTTTC. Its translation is CACASLLGARTSSWDARQMFF.

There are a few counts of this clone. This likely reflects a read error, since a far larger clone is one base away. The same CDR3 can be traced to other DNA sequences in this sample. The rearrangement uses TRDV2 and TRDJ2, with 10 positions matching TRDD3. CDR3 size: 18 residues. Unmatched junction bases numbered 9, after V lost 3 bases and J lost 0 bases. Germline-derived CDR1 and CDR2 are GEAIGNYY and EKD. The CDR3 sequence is CACDPLLGDFSLTAQLFF. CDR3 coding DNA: TGTGCCTGTGACCCCCTACTGGGGGATTTCTCTTTGACAGCACAACTCTTCTTT.

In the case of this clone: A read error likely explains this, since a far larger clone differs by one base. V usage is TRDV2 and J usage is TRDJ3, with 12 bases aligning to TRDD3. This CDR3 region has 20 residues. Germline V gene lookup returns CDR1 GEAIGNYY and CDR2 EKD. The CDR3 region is CACNTYWGILSSWDTRQMFF. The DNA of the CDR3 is TGTGCCTGTAACACCTACTGGGGGATACTTAGCTCCTGGGACACCCGACAGATGTTTTTC.

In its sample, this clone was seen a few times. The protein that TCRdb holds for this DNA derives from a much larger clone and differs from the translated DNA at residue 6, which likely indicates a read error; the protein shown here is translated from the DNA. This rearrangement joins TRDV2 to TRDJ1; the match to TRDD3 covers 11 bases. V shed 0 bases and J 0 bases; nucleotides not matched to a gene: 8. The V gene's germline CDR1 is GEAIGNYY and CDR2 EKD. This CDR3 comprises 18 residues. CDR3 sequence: CACDTIELGDMNTDKLIF. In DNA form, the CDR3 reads TGTGCCTGTGACACCATTGAACTGGGGGATATGAACACCGATAAACTCATCTTT.

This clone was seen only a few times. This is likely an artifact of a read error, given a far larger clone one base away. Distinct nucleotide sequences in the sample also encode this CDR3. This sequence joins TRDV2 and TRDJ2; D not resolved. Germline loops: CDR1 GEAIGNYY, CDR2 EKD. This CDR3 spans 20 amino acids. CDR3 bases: TGTGCCTGTGACACGGTCCTGCCGGATCCCTCTTTGGCTTTGACAGCGCAACTCTTCTTT. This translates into CACDTVLPDPSLALTAQLFF.

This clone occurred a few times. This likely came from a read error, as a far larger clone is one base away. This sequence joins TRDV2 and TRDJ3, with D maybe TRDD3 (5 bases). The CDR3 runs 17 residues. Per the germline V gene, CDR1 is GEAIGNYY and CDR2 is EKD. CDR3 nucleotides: TGTGCCTGTGACACCGAGGGATTCGCCTGGGACACCCGACGGATGTTTTTC. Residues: CACDTEGFAWDTRRMFF.

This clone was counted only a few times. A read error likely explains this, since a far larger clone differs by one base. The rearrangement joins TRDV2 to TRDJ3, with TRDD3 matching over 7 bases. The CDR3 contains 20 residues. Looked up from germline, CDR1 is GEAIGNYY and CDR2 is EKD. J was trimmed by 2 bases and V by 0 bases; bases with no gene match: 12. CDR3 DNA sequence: TGTGCCTGTGACACCGTATTAAGGGGATATAGCACCTGGGACACCCGACAGATGTTTTTC. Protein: CACDTVLRGYSTWDTRQMFF.

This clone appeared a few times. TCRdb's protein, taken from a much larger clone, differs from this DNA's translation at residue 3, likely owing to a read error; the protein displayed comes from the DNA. The CDR3 is CARDTDLTAQLFF. Written as DNA, the CDR3 is TGTGCCCGTGACACGGATTTGACAGCACAACTCTTCTTT. The V gene is TRDV2, the J gene TRDJ2, with D uncertain. The CDR3 has 13 residues. Germline V lookup: CDR1 GEAIGNYY, CDR2 EKD.

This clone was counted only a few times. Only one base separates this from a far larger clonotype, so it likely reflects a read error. The CDR3 sequence: CACDTVWGSPWDTRQMFF. CDR3 in DNA: TGTGCCTGTGACACCGTCTGGGGGAGCCCCTGGGACACCCGACAGATGTTTTTC. The chain is built from TRDV2 and TRDJ3; TRDD3 aligns across 8 bases. The CDR3 is made up of 18 amino acids. Germline CDR1 GEAIGNYY, CDR2 EKD. V gave up 0 bases and J gave up 2 bases; unmatched junction bases: 5.

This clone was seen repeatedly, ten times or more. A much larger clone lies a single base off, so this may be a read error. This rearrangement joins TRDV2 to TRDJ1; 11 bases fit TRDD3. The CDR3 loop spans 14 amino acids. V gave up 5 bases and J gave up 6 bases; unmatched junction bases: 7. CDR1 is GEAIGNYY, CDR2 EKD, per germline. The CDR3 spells CACGALLGDNKLIF. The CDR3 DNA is TGTGCCTGTGGCGCGCTACTGGGGGATAATAAACTCATCTTT.

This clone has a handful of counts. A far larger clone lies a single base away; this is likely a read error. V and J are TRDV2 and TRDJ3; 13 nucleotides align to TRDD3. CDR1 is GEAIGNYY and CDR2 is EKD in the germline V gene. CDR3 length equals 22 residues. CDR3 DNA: TGTGCCCGTGACACCTCCCCTACTGGGGGATACGGGGTATCCTGGGACACCCGACAGATGTTTTTC. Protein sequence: CARDTSPTGGYGVSWDTRQMFF.

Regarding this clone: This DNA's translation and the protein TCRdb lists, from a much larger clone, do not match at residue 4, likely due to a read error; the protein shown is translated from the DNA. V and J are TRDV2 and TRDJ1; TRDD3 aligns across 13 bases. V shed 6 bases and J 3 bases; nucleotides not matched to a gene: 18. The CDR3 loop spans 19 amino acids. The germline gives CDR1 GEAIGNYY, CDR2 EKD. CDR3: CACNHVTGGYAIEADKLIF. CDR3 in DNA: TGTGCCTGTAACCACGTTACTGGGGGATACGCGATTGAGGCCGATAAACTCATCTTT.

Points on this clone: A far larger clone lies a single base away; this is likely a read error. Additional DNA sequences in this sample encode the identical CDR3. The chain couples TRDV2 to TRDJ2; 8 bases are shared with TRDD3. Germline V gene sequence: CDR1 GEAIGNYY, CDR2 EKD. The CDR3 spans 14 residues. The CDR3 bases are TGTGCCTGTGACACCTGGGGGATGACAGCACAGCTCTTCTTT. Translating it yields CACDTWGMTAQLFF.